The rows below give T cell receptor beta chains drawn from one sample of a study of cytomegalovirus exposure and HLA in healthy donors. Clones were sequenced by immunoSEQ multiplex PCR, and TCRdb holds only the in-frame ones, with some missing. There are 150,000 to 200,000 clones in the sample; 86% occur only once, and 7.2% lies in the top ten. The sample consisted of PBMCs. The receptor set was obtained from a man aged 30-40 years in good health and CMV-seropositive. CDR3s include the opening cysteine and the closing phenylalanine or tryptophan. Each record gives: D gene, J gene, V gene, clone size, CDR3 DNA, CDR3 protein. The D gene is left open where the match is weak. For some rows the clone size is stated as once, few or many, or as a class when expanded; others skip it.

d_call: .
j_call: TRBJ1-5
v_call: TRBV19
clone_size: .
cdr3_nt: TGTGCCAGTGGGAGGAGGGGGGGCAATAGCAATCAGCCCCAGCATTTT
cdr3_aa: CASGRRGGNSNQPQHF

d_call: .
j_call: TRBJ1-6
v_call: TRBV9
clone_size: .
cdr3_nt: TGTGCCAGCAGCGGTCCCCAGGGATATAATTCACCCCTCCACTTT
cdr3_aa: CASSGPQGYNSPLHF

d_call: .
j_call: TRBJ2-2
v_call: TRBV9
clone_size: .
cdr3_nt: TGTGCCAGCAGCTTCACCCACTTTAGCGCCAACACCGGGGAGCTGTTTTTT
cdr3_aa: CASSFTHFSANTGELFF

d_call: .
j_call: TRBJ1-1
v_call: TRBV4-3
clone_size: .
cdr3_nt: TGCGCCAGCAGCCAAGAGGAGGGGAGGGGAGCTTTCTTT
cdr3_aa: CASSQEEGRGAFF

d_call: TRBD1
j_call: TRBJ2-7
v_call: TRBV9
clone_size: few
cdr3_nt: TGTGCCAGCAGCGTAGGCGACGGGACAGCCTACGAGCAGTACTTC
cdr3_aa: CASSVGDGTAYEQYF

d_call: TRBD1
j_call: TRBJ2-1
v_call: TRBV27
clone_size: .
cdr3_nt: TGTGCCAGCAGTTTGATCAGGGGGACCTACAATGAGCAGTTCTTC
cdr3_aa: CASSLIRGTYNEQFF

d_call: .
j_call: TRBJ2-1
v_call: TRBV5-6
clone_size: .
cdr3_nt: TGTGCCAGCAGCTTGGAGTGGGGGGACAATGAGCAGTTCTTC
cdr3_aa: CASSLEWGDNEQFF

d_call: .
j_call: TRBJ2-2
v_call: TRBV5-1
clone_size: .
cdr3_nt: TGCGCCAGCAGCTTGGGCAGAACTAGCACCGGGGAGCTGTTTTTT
cdr3_aa: CASSLGRTSTGELFF

d_call: TRBD2
j_call: TRBJ2-1
v_call: TRBV7-2
clone_size: once
cdr3_nt: TGTGCCGGTAGGACTAGCGGGGGGGCCGGTGAGCAGTTCTTC
cdr3_aa: CAGRTSGGAGEQFF

d_call: .
j_call: TRBJ2-2
v_call: TRBV28
clone_size: .
cdr3_nt: TGTGCCAGCAGTCAACCACCGGGCCGGGAGCTGTTTTTT
cdr3_aa: CASSQPPGRELFF

d_call: TRBD2
j_call: TRBJ2-7
v_call: TRBV30
clone_size: once
cdr3_nt: TGTGCCTGGAGTGTGGGAGGGCTCTACGAGCAGTACTTC
cdr3_aa: CAWSVGGLYEQYF

d_call: .
j_call: TRBJ2-7
v_call: TRBV4-3
clone_size: .
cdr3_nt: TGCGCCAGCAGCCAAGATCGACAGGTCTACGAGCAGTACTTC
cdr3_aa: CASSQDRQVYEQYF

d_call: .
j_call: TRBJ1-5
v_call: TRBV2
clone_size: .
cdr3_nt: TGTGCCAGCAGAGGCAGGAGAAGGGATATACAGCCCCAGCATTTT
cdr3_aa: CASRGRRRDIQPQHF

d_call: .
j_call: TRBJ1-4
v_call: TRBV6-1
clone_size: .
cdr3_nt: TGTGCCAGCAGTGAAGCGACAAGGGGCAGGACCACAACTAATGAAAAACTGTTTTTT
cdr3_aa: CASSEATRGRTTTNEKLFF

d_call: .
j_call: TRBJ2-1
v_call: TRBV28
clone_size: .
cdr3_nt: TGTGCCAGCAGTTTGGGGACCTACAATGAGCAGTTCTTC
cdr3_aa: CASSLGTYNEQFF

d_call: .
j_call: TRBJ2-7
v_call: TRBV5-1
clone_size: .
cdr3_nt: TGCGCCAGCAGCTTGGTGTCAGGGAGTCGGTACGAGCAGTACTTC
cdr3_aa: CASSLVSGSRYEQYF

d_call: .
j_call: TRBJ2-3
v_call: TRBV19
clone_size: .
cdr3_nt: TGTGCCAGTAGTATGGGCGGCAGCACAGATACGCAGTATTTT
cdr3_aa: CASSMGGSTDTQYF

d_call: .
j_call: TRBJ1-4
v_call: TRBV7-6
clone_size: medium-sized
cdr3_nt: TGTGCCAGCAGCTTCGCCACGGACAATGAAAAACTGTTTTTT
cdr3_aa: CASSFATDNEKLFF

d_call: TRBD1
j_call: TRBJ2-7
v_call: TRBV7-2
clone_size: .
cdr3_nt: TGTGCCAGCAGCTTAACTGGGACAGGGGGCCACGAGCAGTACTTC
cdr3_aa: CASSLTGTGGHEQYF

d_call: .
j_call: TRBJ1-2
v_call: TRBV6-1
clone_size: .
cdr3_nt: TGTGCCAGCAGTGAAGCGCTTCAAGACCCTTATGGCTACACCTTC
cdr3_aa: CASSEALQDPYGYTF